This T cell receptor beta chain was found in a study of glioma-infiltrating T cells (dated by TCRdb to 2015 to 2016). With respect to the entire study: Glioma tissue, non-neoplastic brain tissue and matched peripheral blood mononuclear cells were used as sources from which TCR alpha- and beta-chain repertoires were sequenced. To measure how far tissue and blood T-cell populations diverged, each tissue-infiltrating repertoire was compared against the peripheral blood repertoire of the same patient. The paired cohort comprised three low-grade glioma patients, about 8 primary glioblastoma patients and three non-glioma patients contributing non-neoplastic brain tissue.

The V end loses 5 bases and the J end loses 2 bases, and a stretch of 7 bases separates them. CDR1 MNHNS and CDR2 SASEGT were looked up in the germline V gene. The CDR3 spans 14 residues, from the cysteine through the phenylalanine. CDR3 DNA only is kept here, 42 bases in frame from base 1. The iRepertoire nested amplicon-rescue multiplex PCR (arm-PCR) platform was used to amplify TCR alpha and beta CDR3 regions from RNA. The input for one-step reverse transcription and amplification was about 85-400 ng of either tissue mRNA or PBMC total RNA. Following bead purification, Illumina adapters were added by a secondary multiplex PCR, and libraries between 200 and 400 bp were gel-purified. The libraries contained internal 6-nucleotide barcodes that were used for demultiplexing. Sequencing of the libraries was done on an Illumina MiSeq using 2x220 or 2x250 nucleotide paired-end reads. In the authors' own workflow: Paired reads were merged with FLASH 1.2.11 and aligned to the GRCh37 human genome with BWA-MEM before extracting TRA and TRB reads. V and J assignment used an IMGT-derived reference of cassette sequences and CDR3 motifs that included pseudogenes. Three-frame translation of reads was performed, and productive CDR3s were defined as those with a C...FGXG motif and no stop codons. Clonotypes were defined as unique combinations of V-J cassette pair and CDR3 amino acid sequence. Hamming distance filtering was applied to reads, with thresholds set by the sequence error rate of each sample in mapped regions. The public reads were reanalyzed by TCRdb: fastp trimming at Q25, MiXCR alignment, in-frame beta chains only. All rows with the same CDR3 protein become a single entry with the most common DNA and genes. The authors' filters were not applied to this entry. Counted in this sample were 93,000 or so distinct CDR3 sequences; around 29% of them appeared once. The ten largest clonotypes hold approximately 43% of the sample.

As regards this clonotype: What antigen it recognizes has not been identified. One base away there is no much larger clone; base qualities are not given.

The paper's findings and limits, for the study overall: Only a very small number of CDR3 sequences turned up in both tissue and blood, a result put down to high CDR3 diversity combined with limited sampling. Group comparisons rested on small numbers: three non-neoplastic, three low-grade glioma and several glioblastoma patients. VJ-independent divergence between tissue and blood was below expectation in non-neoplastic patients but above expectation in all gliomas, especially low-grade gliomas.

This TCR was recovered from a human donor with low-grade glioma or glioblastoma, undergoing nonglioma brain surgery, or in good health (not recorded which). The rearranged chain carries TRBV6-1 and TRBJ2-6, with no confident D gene call. The specimen was glioma tissue, nonneoplastic brain tissue, or PBMCs (not recorded which). The nucleotide sequence is given as TGTGCCAGCAGTTTCTCTACTGGGGCCAACGTCCTGACTTTC. Translated, it reads CASSFSTGANVLTF.